A single sample is the source of the 21 T cell receptor beta chains below, sequenced in a study of graft-versus-host responses after intestinal transplantation. TCRdb's table, derived via immunoSEQ multiplex PCR, lists solely in-frame clones and lacks some. The sample has about 94,000 clones, around 90% seen once. These TCRs' antigens remain unknown. This specimen was unstimulated CD8+ T cells sorted from spleen or lymph node cells, taken before intestinal transplant. These receptors all come from a human donor who received an intestinal transplant.

For this clone: The junction departs from germline at one end; a sequencing error may be responsible. The chain couples TRBV7-9 to TRBJ2-1; 11 bases match TRBD2. Germline-derived CDR1 and CDR2 are SEHNR and FQNEAQ (reference sequence). This CDR3 region has 15 residues. CDR3 DNA sequence: TGTGCCAGCAGCGTAGCGGGGGGGCTGTACAATGAGCAGTTCTTC. Amino acids: CASSVAGGLYNEQFF.

The V call is TRBV9, the J call TRBJ2-7; 12 positions match TRBD2. V trimming: 2 bases; J trimming: 6 bases; junction bases outside the gene matches: 3. The V gene's germline CDR1 is SGDLS and CDR2 YYNGEE. The length of the CDR3 is 14 residues. CDR3 DNA sequence: TGTGCCAGCAGCGTGACTAGCGGGAGTAGCGAGCAGTACTTC. This gives the protein CASSVTSGSSEQYF.

The CDR3 bases are TGCGCCAGCAGCCAAGGGCGCTTCTTGGAGGCGGTGGGTCACGAGCAGTACTTC. Translation gives CASSQGRFLEAVGHEQYF. The V gene is TRBV4-1, the J gene TRBJ2-5; maybe TRBD2 (5 bases). Matching the DNA end better, TRBJ2-7 makes the J call doubtful. The length of the CDR3 is 18 residues. CDR1 and CDR2 (germline): MGHRA, YSYEKL.

The J gene is TRBJ2-7, the V gene TRBV7-9; D not certain. V lost 4 bases, J lost 0 bases, and 13 bases lay in between. Looked up from germline, CDR1 is SEHNR and CDR2 is FQNEAQ (reference sequence). This CDR3 region has 15 residues. CDR3 sequence: CASSSPTVISYEQYF. For the CDR3, the DNA is TGTGCCAGCAGCTCCCCGACTGTTATCTCCTACGAGCAGTACTTC.

This chain connects TRBV7-9 to TRBJ2-1; 7 nucleotides align to TRBD2. The V and J ends lost 1 base and 7 bases, in that order; junction bases with no gene match: 1. The CDR3 has 13 residues. Germline lookup yields CDR1 SEHNR and CDR2 FQNEAQ (reference sequence). This CDR3 reads CASSLEAGNEQFF. For the CDR3, the DNA is TGTGCCAGCAGCTTAGAAGCGGGGAATGAGCAGTTCTTC.

This clone came up a few times. The V and J genes are TRBV6-5 and TRBJ2-7; TRBD2 matches 9 bases. The V gene end was trimmed by 3 bases and the J gene end by 5 bases; junction bases not matched to a gene: 8. The CDR3 runs to 15 residues. CDR1 is MNHEY, CDR2 SVGAGI, per germline. The CDR3 nucleotides read TGTGCCAGCAGTTATGGGACTAGCCCCTGGGACGAGCAGTACTTC. It is translated as CASSYGTSPWDEQYF.

V gene TRBV11-3 combines with J gene TRBJ1-1; a possible D gene is TRBD1 (5 bases). This CDR3 is 13 amino acids long. The germline V gene has CDR1 SGHNT and CDR2 YENEEA. Between the trimmed V and J ends, which lost 5 bases and 3 bases, there was a span of 10 bases. The CDR3 sequence: CASSLGADTEAFF. The DNA for the CDR3 is TGTGCCAGCAGCCTAGGGGCCGACACTGAAGCTTTCTTT.

V is TRBV6-5 and J is TRBJ2-2, with 8 bases lining up with TRBD1. Trimming cost V 6 bases and J 2 bases; bases outside gene matches: 2. CDR1 MNHEY and CDR2 SVGAGI come from the germline V gene. This CDR3 is 14 amino acids long. The CDR3 reads CASRDRGNTGELFF. CDR3 DNA sequence: TGTGCCAGCAGAGACAGGGGAAACACCGGGGAGCTGTTTTTT.

This sequence joins TRBV19 and TRBJ2-7; the match to TRBD1 covers 9 bases. The CDR3 consists of 14 residues. Germline assignment: CDR1 LNHDA and CDR2 SQIVND (reference sequence). J lost 6 bases, V lost 5 bases, and 8 bases had no gene match. The CDR3 DNA reads TGTGCCAGTAGTTTCAGGACAGGGGAGACCGAGCAGTACTTC. Its protein product is CASSFRTGETEQYF.

This chain links TRBV18 with TRBJ1-1, with D possibly matching TRBD1 (5 bases). Germline CDR1 KGHSH, CDR2 LQKENI. There are 16 residues in the CDR3. V lost 0 bases to trimming and J lost 1 base, with 12 bases between them. The CDR3 DNA reads as TGTGCCAGCTCACCACCCAGGACAAAGAAGAACACTGAAGCTTTCTTT. Encoded protein: CASSPPRTKKNTEAFF.

This rearrangement joins TRBV27 to TRBJ2-2, with D unclear. Germline-derived CDR1 and CDR2 are MNHEY and SMNVEV (reference sequence). V was shortened by 3 bases and J by 4 bases, with 9 bases between the two germline ends. CDR3 length: 14 amino acids. The CDR3 here is CASSLPGTTGELFF. CDR3 coding DNA: TGTGCCAGCAGTTTGCCAGGAACCACCGGGGAGCTGTTTTTT.

The chain combines TRBV5-8 with TRBJ1-1; D uncertain. The V end lost 5 bases, the J end lost 0 bases, and 8 bases lay between the germline ends. Per the germline V gene, CDR1 is SGHTS and CDR2 is YDEGEE. The CDR3 has 13 residues. The CDR3 region is CASRIGMNTEAFF. CDR3 nucleotides: TGTGCCAGCAGAATCGGTATGAACACTGAAGCTTTCTTT. The full variable domain, with the rest looked up from reference TRBV5-8 and TRBJ1-1, is EAGVTQSPTHLIKTRGQQATLRCSPISGHTSVYWYQQALGLGLQFLLWYDEGEERNRGNFPPRFSGRQFPNYSSELNVNALELEDSALYLCASRIGMNTEAFFGQGTRLTVV.

The chain has TRBV29-1 and TRBJ2-1; TRBD2 matches 14 bases. The V gene's germline CDR1 is SQVTM and CDR2 ANQGSEA. This CDR3 comprises 19 residues. V shed 5 bases and J 0 bases; nucleotides not matched to a gene: 12. The CDR3 loop reads CSVPRTGLAGDLSYNEQFF. The DNA of the CDR3 is TGCAGCGTTCCCCGAACGGGACTAGCGGGAGACCTCTCCTACAATGAGCAGTTCTTC.

The CDR3 bases are TGTGCCAGCTCACCCCAGCACCCAGGGGACTACGAGCAGTACTTC. Its translation is CASSPQHPGDYEQYF. J is TRBJ2-7 and V is TRBV18, with D possibly being TRBD1 (6 bases). The V gene lost 3 bases and the J gene lost 3 bases, with 15 bases spanning the gap. The CDR3 runs to 15 residues. Germline loops: CDR1 KGHSH, CDR2 LQKENI.

J is TRBJ2-7 and V is TRBV14; D may be TRBD1 (5 bases). This CDR3 contains 15 residues. V was trimmed by 1 base and J by 5 bases, leaving 15 bases between them. CDR1 SGHDN and CDR2 FVKESK come from the germline V gene. The CDR3 spells CASSQGSQGGNEQYF. In nucleotides, the CDR3 is TGTGCCAGCAGCCAAGGGTCGCAGGGTGGCAACGAGCAGTACTTC. Filled out from reference TRBV14 and TRBJ2-7, the complete variable domain reads EAGVTQFPSHSVIEKGQTVTLRCDPISGHDNLYWYRRVMGKEIKFLLHFVKESKQDESGMPNNRFLAERTGGTYSTLKVQPAELEDSGVYFCASSQGSQGGNEQYFGPGTRLTVT.

The gene calls are TRBV5-8 and TRBJ2-7, with 10 nucleotides matching TRBD1. V gave up 4 bases and J gave up 5 bases; unmatched junction bases: 9. The CDR3 extends over 15 amino acids. Germline V gives CDR1 SGHTS, CDR2 YDEGEE. Written as DNA, the CDR3 is TGTGCCAGCAGCCCTGACAGGGGGCATTTGGACGAGCAGTACTTC. Protein: CASSPDRGHLDEQYF.

The V gene is TRBV19, the J gene TRBJ2-7; D might be TRBD1 (5 bases). This CDR3 has 14 residues. Germline CDR1 LNHDA, CDR2 SQIVND (reference sequence). Trimming took 1 base from V and 2 from J, leaving 9 bases between them. CDR3 coding DNA: TGTGCCAGTAGTATAGCCCAGGGTCCCTACGAGCAGTACTTC. It is translated as CASSIAQGPYEQYF.

The genes are TRBV30 and TRBJ2-7; the D gene is possibly TRBD2 (5 bases). Germline values: CDR1 GTSNPN, CDR2 SVGIG (reference sequence). Trimming stripped 4 bases from V and 0 bases from J, with 10 bases between. The CDR3 runs 13 residues. The CDR3 reads CAWNGGFSYEQYF. Written as DNA, the CDR3 is TGTGCCTGGAACGGAGGATTCTCCTACGAGCAGTACTTC.

The chain links TRBV5-1 to TRBJ1-2; no clear D. The CDR3 loop spans 12 amino acids. The germline CDR1 and CDR2 sequences are SGHRS and YFSETQ. V lost 2 bases and J 3 bases, leaving 5 bases between the germline ends. CDR3 amino acids: CASSFGYYGYTF. The CDR3 DNA reads TGCGCCAGCAGCTTCGGTTACTATGGCTACACCTTC.

This sequence joins TRBV9 and TRBJ2-1, with 10 bases that match TRBD2. Trimming at V came to 3 bases and at J to 0 bases, leaving 0 bases not matched to a gene. The CDR3 is 15 residues long. Germline values: CDR1 SGDLS, CDR2 YYNGEE. This CDR3 reads CASSGTSGSYNEQFF. The CDR3 DNA sequence: TGTGCCAGCAGCGGGACTAGCGGCTCCTACAATGAGCAGTTCTTC.

This clone is a singleton in its sample. The chain carries TRBV29-1 and TRBJ2-7; 7 nucleotides align to TRBD1. V trimming: 1 base; J trimming: 3 bases; junction bases outside the gene matches: 3. Looked up from germline, CDR1 is SQVTM and CDR2 is ANQGSEA. The CDR3 is made up of 13 amino acids. The CDR3 sequence: CSVEGTGDYEQYF. CDR3 coding DNA: TGCAGCGTTGAAGGCACAGGGGACTACGAGCAGTACTTC.